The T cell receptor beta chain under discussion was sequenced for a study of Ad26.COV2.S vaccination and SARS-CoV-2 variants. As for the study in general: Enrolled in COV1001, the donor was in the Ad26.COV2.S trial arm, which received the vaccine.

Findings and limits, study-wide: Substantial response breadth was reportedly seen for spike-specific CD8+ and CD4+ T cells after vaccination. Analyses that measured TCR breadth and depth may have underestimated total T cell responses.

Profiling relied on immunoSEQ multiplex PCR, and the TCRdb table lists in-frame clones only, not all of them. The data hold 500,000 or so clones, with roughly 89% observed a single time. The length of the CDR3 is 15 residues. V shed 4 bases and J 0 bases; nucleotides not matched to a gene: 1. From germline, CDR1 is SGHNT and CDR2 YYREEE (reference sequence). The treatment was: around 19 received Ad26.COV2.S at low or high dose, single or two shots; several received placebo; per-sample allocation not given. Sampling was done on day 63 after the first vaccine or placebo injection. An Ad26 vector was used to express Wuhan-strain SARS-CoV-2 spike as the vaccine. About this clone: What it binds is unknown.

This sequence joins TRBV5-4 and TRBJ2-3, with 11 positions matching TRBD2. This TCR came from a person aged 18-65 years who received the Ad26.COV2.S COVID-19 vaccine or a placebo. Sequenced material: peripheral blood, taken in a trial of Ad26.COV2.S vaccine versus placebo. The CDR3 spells CASSRTSGSTDTQYF. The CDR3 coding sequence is TGTGCCAGCAGCCGGACTAGCGGGAGCACAGATACGCAGTATTTT.